These T cell receptor beta chains were read from a single sample in a study of OX40 agonist ivuxolimab in advanced cancers. Libraries were prepared by immunoSEQ multiplex PCR; TCRdb keeps only in-frame clonotypes and omits some of them. This table has roughly 63,000 clones, 85% to 90% appearing once. This material consisted of CD4+ or CD8+ T cells sorted from blood, taken in a trial of the OX40 agonist ivuxolimab. Receptors originate from an adult with an advanced solid tumor such as melanoma, head and neck, liver or kidney cancer. Each CDR3 is given with its conserved first and last residue. A D gene is named only where the DNA matches it firmly. A row's size may be missing; if present it is once, few, many or a size class.

J: TRBJ1-1
V: TRBV14
D: .
size: .
CDR3: CASSFQGGTEAFF
DNA: TGTGCCAGCAGTTTTCAGGGAGGAACTGAAGCTTTCTTT

J: TRBJ2-5
V: TRBV19
D: TRBD1
size: .
CDR3: CASRRTGTQETQYF
DNA: TGTGCCAGTAGAAGGACAGGAACCCAAGAGACCCAGTACTTC

J: TRBJ1-6
V: TRBV2
D: .
size: .
CDR3: CASSELGLRVHF
DNA: TGTGCCAGCAGTGAACTCGGACTAAGGGTGCACTTT

J: TRBJ2-7
V: TRBV7-9
D: TRBD2
size: .
CDR3: CASSTAGGPYEQYF
DNA: TGTGCCAGCAGCACAGCGGGAGGGCCGTACGAGCAGTACTTC

J: TRBJ1-2
V: TRBV2
D: .
size: .
CDR3: CASRAGAINYGYTF
DNA: TGTGCCAGCAGGGCAGGGGCCATTAACTATGGCTACACCTTC

J: TRBJ2-2
V: TRBV7-2
D: TRBD1
size: .
CDR3: CASSPRQGRTGELFF
DNA: TGTGCCAGCAGCCCCCGACAGGGCCGGACCGGGGAGCTGTTTTTT

J: TRBJ1-3
V: TRBV5-1
D: .
size: .
CDR3: CASSSRVSGNTIYF
DNA: TGCGCCAGCAGCTCCAGGGTCTCTGGAAACACCATATATTTT

J: TRBJ2-5
V: TRBV4-1
D: .
size: few
CDR3: CASSPRDGSQETQYF
DNA: TGCGCCAGCAGCCCCCGGGACGGTTCCCAAGAGACCCAGTACTTC

J: TRBJ2-7
V: TRBV4-2
D: .
size: .
CDR3: CASSQLSTDYEQYF
DNA: TGTGCCAGCAGCCAATTGTCCACTGATTACGAGCAGTACTTC

J: TRBJ2-2
V: TRBV5-4
D: .
size: few
CDR3: CASSLIGGNTGELFF
DNA: TGTGCCAGCAGCTTGATCGGCGGGAACACCGGGGAGCTGTTTTTT

J: TRBJ2-7
V: TRBV29-1
D: .
size: .
CDR3: CSVTWLTGSSYEQYF
DNA: TGCAGCGTGACCTGGTTGACAGGTTCCTCCTACGAGCAGTACTTC

J: TRBJ1-1
V: TRBV19
D: .
size: .
CDR3: CASSMPRDTEAFF
DNA: TGTGCCAGTAGTATGCCTAGGGACACTGAAGCTTTCTTT

J: TRBJ2-5
V: TRBV7-7
D: TRBD2
size: .
CDR3: CASSPNGRGETQYF
DNA: TGTGCTAGCAGCCCAAACGGGAGGGGCGAGACCCAGTACTTC

J: TRBJ1-1
V: TRBV11-2
D: .
size: .
CDR3: CASSLDPDTEAFF
DNA: TGTGCCAGCAGCTTAGATCCAGACACTGAAGCTTTCTTT

J: TRBJ2-7
V: TRBV5-1
D: .
size: .
CDR3: CASSPRGDSSSYEQYF
DNA: TGCGCCAGCAGCCCCCGAGGGGATTCGAGCTCCTACGAGCAGTACTTC

J: TRBJ2-7
V: TRBV27
D: TRBD1
size: .
CDR3: CASSLSLGTVTYEQYF
DNA: TGTGCCAGCAGTTTATCACTCGGGACAGTTACGTACGAGCAGTACTTC

J: TRBJ2-7
V: TRBV28
D: TRBD2
size: .
CDR3: CATSAGVINEQYF
DNA: TGTGCCACTTCAGCGGGAGTAATAAACGAGCAGTACTTC

J: TRBJ1-6
V: TRBV7-9
D: .
size: .
CDR3: CASSLQNSPLHF
DNA: TGTGCCAGCAGCTTACAGAATTCACCCCTCCACTTT

J: TRBJ2-1
V: TRBV5-5
D: .
size: .
CDR3: CASSSRSWLGEDEQFF
DNA: TGTGCCAGCAGCTCCAGGTCCTGGTTGGGAGAGGATGAGCAGTTCTTC

J: TRBJ2-7
V: TRBV14
D: .
size: .
CDR3: CASGSTRDEQYF
DNA: TGTGCCAGCGGCTCCACCCGCGACGAGCAGTACTTC

J: TRBJ2-1
V: TRBV27
D: TRBD1
size: .
CDR3: CASSKQGITYNEQFF
DNA: TGTGCCAGCAGCAAACAGGGGATCACCTACAATGAGCAGTTCTTC

J: TRBJ2-7
V: TRBV6-1
D: .
size: .
CDR3: CASSRDLWIYEQYF
DNA: TGTGCCAGCAGTCGGGACTTGTGGATCTACGAGCAGTACTTC

J: TRBJ2-7
V: TRBV5-1
D: TRBD1
size: .
CDR3: CASSSGTDPYEQYF
DNA: TGCGCCAGCAGCTCCGGGACAGATCCGTACGAGCAGTACTTC

J: TRBJ2-5
V: TRBV6-5
D: TRBD2
size: .
CDR3: CASSYNGAGRKETQYF
DNA: TGTGCCAGCAGTTACAATGGAGCGGGGCGAAAGGAGACCCAGTACTTC

J: TRBJ1-1
V: TRBV6-5
D: TRBD1
size: .
CDR3: CASSPGQFTEAFF
DNA: TGTGCCAGCAGCCCGGGACAGTTTACCGAAGCTTTCTTT

J: TRBJ1-2
V: TRBV29-1
D: TRBD1
size: once
CDR3: CSVVLSDRAIGYTF
DNA: TGCAGCGTTGTTCTGTCCGACAGGGCCATCGGCTACACCTTC

J: TRBJ1-2
V: TRBV19
D: .
size: .
CDR3: CASLARRGYGYTF
DNA: TGTGCCAGTCTAGCCCGTCGGGGATATGGCTACACCTTC

J: TRBJ2-1
V: TRBV7-9
D: .
size: .
CDR3: CASSRGYNEQFF
DNA: TGTGCCAGCAGCCGGGGGTACAATGAGCAGTTCTTC

J: TRBJ1-2
V: TRBV5-1
D: .
size: .
CDR3: CASSLESGYYGYTF
DNA: TGCGCCAGCAGCTTGGAGTCAGGTTACTATGGCTACACCTTC

J: TRBJ1-4
V: TRBV10-3
D: TRBD1
size: .
CDR3: CAISGGDRSNEKLFF
DNA: TGTGCCATCAGCGGGGGGGACAGATCTAATGAAAAACTGTTTTTT

J: TRBJ1-4
V: TRBV2
D: .
size: few
CDR3: CASSEESEFEKLFF
DNA: TGTGCCAGCAGTGAGGAATCAGAGTTCGAAAAACTGTTTTTT

J: TRBJ2-3
V: TRBV19
D: TRBD1
size: .
CDR3: CASNRGNTDTQYF
DNA: TGTGCCAGTAACAGGGGGAATACAGATACGCAGTATTTT

J: TRBJ2-7
V: TRBV7-9
D: .
size: .
CDR3: CASSPQSYEQYF
DNA: TGTGCCAGCAGCCCGCAGTCATACGAGCAGTACTTC

J: TRBJ2-1
V: TRBV28
D: TRBD1
size: .
CDR3: CASSSTGQGANEQFF
DNA: TGTGCCAGCAGCTCGACGGGACAGGGGGCGAATGAGCAGTTCTTC

J: TRBJ2-7
V: TRBV2
D: .
size: .
CDR3: CASSLDSSYEQYF
DNA: TGTGCCAGCAGTTTGGACAGCTCCTACGAGCAGTACTTC

J: TRBJ2-1
V: TRBV18
D: TRBD2
size: .
CDR3: CASSERGDYNEQFF
DNA: TGTGCCAGCTCTGAACGGGGGGACTACAATGAGCAGTTCTTC

J: TRBJ2-2
V: TRBV7-8
D: .
size: .
CDR3: CASSAHTNTGELFF
DNA: TGTGCCAGCAGCGCGCATACGAACACCGGGGAGCTGTTTTTT

J: TRBJ1-1
V: TRBV4-1
D: TRBD1
size: .
CDR3: CASSQGTGAHGAFF
DNA: TGCGCCAGCAGCCAAGGGACAGGGGCCCACGGAGCTTTCTTT

J: TRBJ2-7
V: TRBV10-3
D: .
size: .
CDR3: CAINGGKGNAYEQYF
DNA: TGTGCCATCAACGGAGGAAAGGGGAATGCCTACGAGCAGTACTTC

J: TRBJ2-2
V: TRBV7-2
D: .
size: .
CDR3: CASSPTGELFF
DNA: TGTGCCAGCAGCCCTACCGGGGAGCTGTTTTTT

J: TRBJ2-1
V: TRBV28
D: TRBD2
size: .
CDR3: CASSSPGLADNEQFF
DNA: TGTGCCAGCTCTTCGCCGGGACTAGCGGACAATGAGCAGTTCTTC

J: TRBJ2-5
V: TRBV5-6
D: .
size: .
CDR3: CASSTDSYQETQYF
DNA: TGTGCCAGCAGCACCGACAGCTACCAAGAGACCCAGTACTTC